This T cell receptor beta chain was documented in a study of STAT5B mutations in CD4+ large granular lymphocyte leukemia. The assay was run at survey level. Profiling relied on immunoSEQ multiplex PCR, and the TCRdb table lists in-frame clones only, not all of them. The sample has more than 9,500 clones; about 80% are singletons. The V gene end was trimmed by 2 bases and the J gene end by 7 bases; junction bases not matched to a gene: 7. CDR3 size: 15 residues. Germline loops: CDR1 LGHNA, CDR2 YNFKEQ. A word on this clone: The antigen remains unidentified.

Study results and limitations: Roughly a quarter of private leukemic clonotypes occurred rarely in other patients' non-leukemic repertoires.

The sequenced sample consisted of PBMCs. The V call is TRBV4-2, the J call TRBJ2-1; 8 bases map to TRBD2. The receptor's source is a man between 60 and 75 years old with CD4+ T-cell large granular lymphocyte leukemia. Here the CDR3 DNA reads TGTGCCAGCAGCCAAACCGGGACTAGGGGAAATGAGCAGTTCTTC. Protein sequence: CASSQTGTRGNEQFF.